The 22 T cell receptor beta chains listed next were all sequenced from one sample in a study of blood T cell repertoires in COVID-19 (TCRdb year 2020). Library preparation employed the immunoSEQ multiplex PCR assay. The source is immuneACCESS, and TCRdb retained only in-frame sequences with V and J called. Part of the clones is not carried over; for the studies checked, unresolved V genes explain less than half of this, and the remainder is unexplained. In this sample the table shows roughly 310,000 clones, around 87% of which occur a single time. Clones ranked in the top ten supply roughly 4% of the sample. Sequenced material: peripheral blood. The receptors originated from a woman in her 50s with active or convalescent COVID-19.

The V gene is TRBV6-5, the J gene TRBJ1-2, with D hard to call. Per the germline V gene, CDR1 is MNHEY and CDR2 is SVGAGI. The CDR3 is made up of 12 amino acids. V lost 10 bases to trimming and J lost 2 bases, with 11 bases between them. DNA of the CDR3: TGTGCCACCCAATCGGGGAACTATGGCTACACCTTC. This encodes CATQSGNYGYTF.

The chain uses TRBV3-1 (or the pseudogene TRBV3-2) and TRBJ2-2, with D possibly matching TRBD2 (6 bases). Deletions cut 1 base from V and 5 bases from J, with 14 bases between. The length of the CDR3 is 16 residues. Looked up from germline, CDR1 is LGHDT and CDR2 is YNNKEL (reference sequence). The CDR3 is CASSQARRARTGELFF. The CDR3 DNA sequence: TGTGCCAGCAGCCAAGCCCGGAGGGCCAGAACCGGGGAGCTGTTTTTT.

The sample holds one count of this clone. CDR3 bases: TGTGCCAGCACCCTTCCAGGACAGAACACTGAAGCTTTCTTT. This encodes CASTLPGQNTEAFF. The chain joins TRBV2 to TRBJ1-1; D is possibly TRBD1 (5 bases). Trimming left V 7 bases short and J 1 base short, with 13 bases between. Germline CDR1 SNHLY, CDR2 FYNNEI. The CDR3 contains 14 residues.

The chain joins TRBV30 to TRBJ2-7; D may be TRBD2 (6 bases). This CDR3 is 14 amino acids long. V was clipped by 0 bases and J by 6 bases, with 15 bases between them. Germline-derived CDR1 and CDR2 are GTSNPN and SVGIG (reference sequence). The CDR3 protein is CAWSVSGGGSEQYF. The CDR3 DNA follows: TGTGCCTGGAGTGTGAGCGGAGGAGGGAGCGAGCAGTACTTC.

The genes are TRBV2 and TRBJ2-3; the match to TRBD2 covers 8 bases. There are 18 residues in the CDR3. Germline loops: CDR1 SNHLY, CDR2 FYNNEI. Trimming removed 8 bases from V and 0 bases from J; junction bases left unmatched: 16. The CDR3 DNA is TGTGCCAGCCTCAGGATCGAGCGGGGCGGGGGGAGCACAGATACGCAGTATTTT. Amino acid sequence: CASLRIERGGGSTDTQYF. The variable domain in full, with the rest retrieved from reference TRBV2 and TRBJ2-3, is EPEVTQTPSHQVTQMGQEVILRCVPISNHLYFYWYRQILGQKVEFLVSFYNNEISEKSEIFDDQFSVERPDGSNFTLKIRSTKLEDSAMYFCASLRIERGGGSTDTQYFGPGTRLTVL.

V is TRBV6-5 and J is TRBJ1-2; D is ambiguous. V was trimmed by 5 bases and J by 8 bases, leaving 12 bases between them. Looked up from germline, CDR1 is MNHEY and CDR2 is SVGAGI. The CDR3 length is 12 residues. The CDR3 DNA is TGTGCCAGCAGTCCTGGAGGTCAGGGCTACACCTTC. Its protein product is CASSPGGQGYTF.

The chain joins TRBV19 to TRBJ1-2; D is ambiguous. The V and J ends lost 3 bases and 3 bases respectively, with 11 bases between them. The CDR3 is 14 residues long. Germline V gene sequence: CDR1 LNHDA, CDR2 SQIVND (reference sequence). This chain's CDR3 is CASSIAGGYYGYTF. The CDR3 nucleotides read TGTGCCAGTAGTATTGCAGGAGGGTACTATGGCTACACCTTC.

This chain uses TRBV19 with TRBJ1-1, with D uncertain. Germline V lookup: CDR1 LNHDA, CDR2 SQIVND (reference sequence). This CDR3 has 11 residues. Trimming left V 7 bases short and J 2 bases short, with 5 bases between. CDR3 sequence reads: CASKLNTEAFF. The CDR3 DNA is TGTGCCAGTAAACTCAACACTGAAGCTTTCTTT.

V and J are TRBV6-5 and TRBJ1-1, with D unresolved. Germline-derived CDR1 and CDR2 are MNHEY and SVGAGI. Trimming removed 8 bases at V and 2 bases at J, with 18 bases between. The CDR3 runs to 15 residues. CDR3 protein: CASVNRPGYNTEAFF. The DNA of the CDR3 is TGTGCCAGCGTCAATCGGCCGGGGTATAACACTGAAGCTTTCTTT.

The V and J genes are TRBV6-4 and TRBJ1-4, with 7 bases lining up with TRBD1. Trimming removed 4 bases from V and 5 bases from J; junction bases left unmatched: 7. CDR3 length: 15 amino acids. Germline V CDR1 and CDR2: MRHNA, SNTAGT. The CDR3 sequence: CASSVTTGRNEKLFF. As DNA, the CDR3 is TGTGCCAGCAGTGTCACGACAGGGCGGAATGAAAAACTGTTTTTT.

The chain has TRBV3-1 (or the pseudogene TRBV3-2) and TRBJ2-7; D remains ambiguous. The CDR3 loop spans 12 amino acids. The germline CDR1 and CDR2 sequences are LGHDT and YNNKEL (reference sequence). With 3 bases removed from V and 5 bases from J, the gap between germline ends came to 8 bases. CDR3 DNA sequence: TGTGCCAGCAGCCAGATGGCAGACGAGCAGTACTTC. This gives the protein CASSQMADEQYF.

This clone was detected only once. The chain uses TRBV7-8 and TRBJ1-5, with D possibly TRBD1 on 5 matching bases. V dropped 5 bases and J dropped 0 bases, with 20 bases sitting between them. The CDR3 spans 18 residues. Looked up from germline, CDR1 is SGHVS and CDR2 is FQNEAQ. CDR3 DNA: TGTGCCAGCAGCCTTAGCAGGGCCCTCCTTTATAGCAATCAGCCCCAGCATTTT. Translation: CASSLSRALLYSNQPQHF.

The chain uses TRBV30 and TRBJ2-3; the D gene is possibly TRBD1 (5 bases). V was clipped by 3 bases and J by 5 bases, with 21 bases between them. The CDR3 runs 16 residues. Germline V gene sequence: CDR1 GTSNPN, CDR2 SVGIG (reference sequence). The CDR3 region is CAWRRSNGHKGDTQYF. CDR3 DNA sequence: TGTGCCTGGAGAAGATCGAACGGACACAAGGGAGATACGCAGTATTTT. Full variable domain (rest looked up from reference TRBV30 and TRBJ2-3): SQTIHQWPATLVQPVGSPLSLECTVEGTSNPNLYWYRQAAGRGLQLLFYSVGIGQISSEVPQNLSASRPQDRQFILSSKKLLLSDSGFYLCAWRRSNGHKGDTQYFGPGTRLTVL.

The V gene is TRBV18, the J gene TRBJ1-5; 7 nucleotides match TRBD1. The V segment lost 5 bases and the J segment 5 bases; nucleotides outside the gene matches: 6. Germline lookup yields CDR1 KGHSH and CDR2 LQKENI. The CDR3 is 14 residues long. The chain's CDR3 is CASSSGQAHQPQHF. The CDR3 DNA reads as TGTGCCAGCTCATCTGGACAGGCTCATCAGCCCCAGCATTTT.

The DNA for the CDR3 is TGTGCCAGCAGTGACTGGGGCGGTCAGCCCCAGCATTTT. Translation: CASSDWGGQPQHF. This chain connects TRBV6-4 to TRBJ1-5; weak D call: TRBD1 (5 bases). The CDR3 extends over 13 amino acids. Trimming took 1 base from V and 6 from J, leaving 7 bases between them. The germline CDR1 and CDR2 sequences are MRHNA and SNTAGT.

CDR3 coding DNA: TGTGCCACCAGCAGAGTGGGGACTAGGCATGAGCAGTTCTTC. Protein: CATSRVGTRHEQFF. This chain uses TRBV15 with TRBJ2-1; 8 nucleotides align to TRBD2. This CDR3 region has 14 residues. CDR1 is LNHNV, CDR2 YYDKDF, per germline (reference sequence). V lost 1 base, J lost 8 bases, and 4 bases stayed unmatched.

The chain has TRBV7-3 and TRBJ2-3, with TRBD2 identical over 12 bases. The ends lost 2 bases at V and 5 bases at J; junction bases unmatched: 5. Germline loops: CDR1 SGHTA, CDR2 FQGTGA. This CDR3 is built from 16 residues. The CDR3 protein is CASSLHRTSGIDTQYF. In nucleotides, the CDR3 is TGTGCCAGCAGCTTACACCGGACTAGCGGGATAGATACGCAGTATTTT.

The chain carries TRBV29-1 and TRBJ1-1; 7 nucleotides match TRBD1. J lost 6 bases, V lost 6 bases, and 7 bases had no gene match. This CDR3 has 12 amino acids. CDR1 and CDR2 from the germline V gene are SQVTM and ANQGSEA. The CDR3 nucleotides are TGCAGCGTGACAGGGACGGGCGCTGAAGCTTTCTTT. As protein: CSVTGTGAEAFF.

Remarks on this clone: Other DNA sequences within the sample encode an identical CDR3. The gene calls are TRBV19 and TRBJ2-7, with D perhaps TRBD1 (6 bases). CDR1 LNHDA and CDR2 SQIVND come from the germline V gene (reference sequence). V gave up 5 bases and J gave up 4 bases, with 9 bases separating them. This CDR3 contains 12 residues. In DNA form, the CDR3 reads TGTGCCAGTAGTGAGGGGGTTTACGAGCAGTACTTC. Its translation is CASSEGVYEQYF.

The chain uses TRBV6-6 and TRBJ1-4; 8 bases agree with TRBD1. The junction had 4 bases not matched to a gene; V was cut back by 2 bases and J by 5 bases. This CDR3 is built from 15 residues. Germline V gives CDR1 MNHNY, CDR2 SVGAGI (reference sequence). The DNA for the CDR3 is TGTGCCAGCAGTTACACGACAGGGGCGAATGAAAAACTGTTTTTT. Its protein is CASSYTTGANEKLFF.

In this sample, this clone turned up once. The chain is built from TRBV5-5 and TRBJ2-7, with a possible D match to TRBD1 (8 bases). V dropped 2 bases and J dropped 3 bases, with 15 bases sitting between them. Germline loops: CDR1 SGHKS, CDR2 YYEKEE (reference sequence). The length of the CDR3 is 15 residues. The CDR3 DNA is TGTGCCAGCAGCTTACAGGGGGGGCTTAACTACGAGCAGTACTTC. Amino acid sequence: CASSLQGGLNYEQYF.

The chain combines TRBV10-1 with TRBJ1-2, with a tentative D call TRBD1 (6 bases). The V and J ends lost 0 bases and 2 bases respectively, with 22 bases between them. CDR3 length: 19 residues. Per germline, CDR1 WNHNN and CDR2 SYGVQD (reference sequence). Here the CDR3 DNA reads TGCGCCAGCAGTGAGTCGAAAGTCCACACAGGGATGAAAAACTATGGCTACACCTTC. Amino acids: CASSESKVHTGMKNYGYTF.